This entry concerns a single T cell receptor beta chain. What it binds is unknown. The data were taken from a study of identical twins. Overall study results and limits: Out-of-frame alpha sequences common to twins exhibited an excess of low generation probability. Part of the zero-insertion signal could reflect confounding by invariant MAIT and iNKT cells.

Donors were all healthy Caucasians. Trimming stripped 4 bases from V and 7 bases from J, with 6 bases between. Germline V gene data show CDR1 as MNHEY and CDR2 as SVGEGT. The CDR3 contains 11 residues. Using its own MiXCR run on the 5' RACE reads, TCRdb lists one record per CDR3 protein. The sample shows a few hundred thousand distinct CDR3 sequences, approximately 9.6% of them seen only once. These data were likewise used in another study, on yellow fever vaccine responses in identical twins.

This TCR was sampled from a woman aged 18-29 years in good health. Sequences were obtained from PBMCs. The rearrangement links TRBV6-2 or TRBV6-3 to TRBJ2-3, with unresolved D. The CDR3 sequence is CASSWGNTQYF. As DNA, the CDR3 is TGTGCCAGCAGTTGGGGTAATACGCAGTATTTT.